This T cell receptor beta chain was recovered during a study of blood T cell repertoires in COVID-19. About the research overall: Samples representing acute and convalescent COVID-19 were sourced from the United States, Italy and Spain. PBMCs, B-cell-depleted T cells, or T cells were the source of the cDNA or gDNA that made up the material.

The CDR3 totals 16 residues. Trimming stripped 1 base from V and 0 bases from J, with 9 bases between. Looked up from germline, CDR1 is KGHSH and CDR2 is LQKENI. The authors' processing: Counts of nucleated cells, estimated from reference gene primer amplification, were obtained. Only in-frame clones appear in the TCRdb table, and some are missing; sequencing was by immunoSEQ multiplex PCR. The DNA gave D and trimming, while V, J and clone size come from that table. The sample records about 190,000 clones, just under 85% being singletons. The chain employs TRBV18 and TRBJ2-2; tentatively, D is TRBD1 (6 bases). This receptor was identified in a woman in her sixties or seventies with active or convalescent COVID-19. Sequenced material: peripheral blood. The DNA of the CDR3 is TGTGCCAGCTCACCACGTGCAGGGGCGAACACCGGGGAGCTGTTTTTT. It is translated as CASSPRAGANTGELFF.